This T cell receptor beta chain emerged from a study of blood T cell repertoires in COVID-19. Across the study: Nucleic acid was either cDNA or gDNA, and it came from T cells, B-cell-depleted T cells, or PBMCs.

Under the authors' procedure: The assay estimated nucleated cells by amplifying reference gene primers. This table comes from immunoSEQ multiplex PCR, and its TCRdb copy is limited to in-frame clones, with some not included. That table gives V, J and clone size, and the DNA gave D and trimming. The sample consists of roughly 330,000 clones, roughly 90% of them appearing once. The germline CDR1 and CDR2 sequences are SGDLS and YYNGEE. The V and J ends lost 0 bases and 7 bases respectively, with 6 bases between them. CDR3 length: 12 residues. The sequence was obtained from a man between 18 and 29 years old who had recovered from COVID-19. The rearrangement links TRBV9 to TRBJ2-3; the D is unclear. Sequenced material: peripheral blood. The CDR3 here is CASSVVGYTQYF. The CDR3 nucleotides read TGTGCCAGCAGCGTAGTGGGCTATACGCAGTATTTT.